A selection of T cell receptor beta chains follows, all from one sample in a study of spatial heterogeneity in lung cancer. TCRdb processed the 5' RACE reads anew with MiXCR; each CDR3 protein has one entry. The sample holds around 98,000 distinct CDR3 sequences, just under 20% seen once. The sample consisted of PBMCs, taken at follow-up. These receptors all stem from a male donor with early-stage non-small cell lung cancer. Each CDR3 is given with its conserved first and last residue. The D gene is left open where the match is weak. Size values are once, few and many counts, or a class for expanded clones, and some rows have none.

TRBJ2-1 TRBV5-6 NA many TGTGCCAGCAGCTCCGGGACCCACAATGAGCAGTTCTTC CASSSGTHNEQFF
TRBJ2-1 TRBV15 TRBD2 NA TGTGCCACCAGCAAAGGACTAGCTCCCGCTGAGCAGTTCTTC CATSKGLAPAEQFF
TRBJ2-5 TRBV27 NA few TGTGCCAGCAGTTTTAGGATTGGTGAGGAGACCCAGTACTTC CASSFRIGEETQYF
TRBJ1-2 TRBV12-3/TRBV12-4 TRBD1 NA TGTGCCAGCAGTTTAGGAGACAGGGTTCCCGATTATGGCTACACCTTC CASSLGDRVPDYGYTF
TRBJ2-1 TRBV2 NA medium-sized TGTGCCAGCGGGCTTAGCAATGAGCAGTTCTTC CASGLSNEQFF
TRBJ2-2 TRBV27 NA NA TGTGCCAGTGCGGGTGCGGACACCGGGGAGCTGTTTTTT CASAGADTGELFF
TRBJ1-1 TRBV19 NA NA TGTGCCAGTAGTATAATGTGGGCCACTGAAGCTTTCTTT CASSIMWATEAFF
TRBJ2-2 TRBV7-9 NA NA TGTGCCAGCAGCCGAAACGAGTACACTGGGGAGCTGTTTTTT CASSRNEYTGELFF
TRBJ2-2 TRBV2 TRBD1 few TGTGCCAGCAGTGAAGTAGGACAGGATACCGGGGAGCTGTTTTTT CASSEVGQDTGELFF
TRBJ2-5 TRBV5-4 TRBD2 NA TGTGCCAGCAGCTCAGCGGGGTCTACGGAGACCCAGTACTTC CASSSAGSTETQYF
TRBJ2-2 TRBV5-1 NA NA TGCGCCAGCAGCTTGGACCGGGAAAACACCGGGGAGCTGTTTTTT CASSLDRENTGELFF
TRBJ2-2 TRBV24-1 TRBD1 many TGTGCCACCAGTGATATGGACAGGAAGGACACCGGGGAGCTGTTTTTT CATSDMDRKDTGELFF
TRBJ2-5 TRBV12-3/TRBV12-4 NA NA TGTGCCAGCAGCCCGACATCGGAGACCCAGTACTTC CASSPTSETQYF
TRBJ2-2 TRBV2 NA NA TGTGCCAGCAGTGAACGGAACACCGGGGAGCTGTTTTTT CASSERNTGELFF
TRBJ1-5 TRBV18 NA NA TGTGCCAGCTCACCGAAGCCACACAGCAATCAGCCCCAGCATTTT CASSPKPHSNQPQHF
TRBJ2-4 TRBV4-1 NA NA TGCGCCAGCAGCCAGCGTCAGGGGACAAACATTCAGTACTTC CASSQRQGTNIQYF
TRBJ2-3 TRBV27 NA few TGTGCCAGCAGTTTTCAGAGACCCCCCACAGATACGCAGTATTTT CASSFQRPPTDTQYF
TRBJ2-1 TRBV6-2/TRBV6-3 NA NA TGTGCCAGCAGACAGGGTGGTGGGACATACAATGAGCAGTTCTTC CASRQGGGTYNEQFF
TRBJ2-5 TRBV29-1 NA few TGCAGCGCCGCCGGGGCGCGCGGAGAGACCCAGTACTTC CSAAGARGETQYF
TRBJ2-5 TRBV7-9 TRBD2 NA TGTGCCAGCAGCTTCCTAGCGGGGATAGAGACCCAGTACTTC CASSFLAGIETQYF
TRBJ2-1 TRBV11-2 NA NA TGTGCCAGCAGCTTAGGTGGTAGCAGAAGCTCCTACAATGAGCAGTTCTTC CASSLGGSRSSYNEQFF
TRBJ2-5 TRBV12-3/TRBV12-4 TRBD2 many TGTGCCAGCAGTTTAATGGGACTAGCGGGCGAGACCCAGTACTTC CASSLMGLAGETQYF
TRBJ2-7 TRBV2 NA NA TGTGCCAGCAGTGATGGTATCGCGAGTCACCACTTC CASSDGIASHHF
TRBJ1-6 TRBV7-6 NA few TGTGCCAGCAGCTTAGTTACAGGGAGCAATTCACCCCTCCACTTT CASSLVTGSNSPLHF
TRBJ2-3 TRBV3-1 NA NA TGTGCCAGCAGCCAAGATCCCGGGTATGATACGCAGTATTTT CASSQDPGYDTQYF
TRBJ1-1 TRBV19 NA NA TGTGCCAGTAGCATGTCCTCCGGGTTCAACACTGAAGCTTTCTTT CASSMSSGFNTEAFF
TRBJ1-2 TRBV4-1 TRBD1 NA TGCGCCAGCAGCCGACAGGGAAATGTTTACGGCTACACCTTC CASSRQGNVYGYTF
TRBJ2-2 TRBV7-2 NA few TGTGCCAGCAGCCCGAACGGACTCCATAGTGGGGAGCTGTTTTTT CASSPNGLHSGELFF
TRBJ1-1 TRBV19 NA many TGTGCCAGTAGTATTCCAAACAGGCGGGCTGAAGCTTTCTTT CASSIPNRRAEAFF
TRBJ2-1 TRBV11-1 TRBD2 NA TGTGCCAGCAGCTCTCGACTAGCGACTAATGAGCAGTTCTTC CASSSRLATNEQFF
TRBJ2-7 TRBV20-1 TRBD2 NA TGCAGTGCTAGAGCATCCGGGGTAGCGGGAGTGGGTGAGCAGTACTTC CSARASGVAGVGEQYF
TRBJ2-1 TRBV10-3 TRBD2 few TGTGCCATCAGTGATCCTACTAGCGTTCAGTTAAGGAATGAGCAGTTCTTC CAISDPTSVQLRNEQFF
TRBJ1-3 TRBV30 NA NA TGTGCCTGGGGGTCAGGGGATAGTGGAAACACCATATATTTT CAWGSGDSGNTIYF
TRBJ1-3 TRBV7-9 NA NA TGTGCCAGCAGCTCGCCGGGGGTCTCTGGAAACACCATATATTTT CASSSPGVSGNTIYF
TRBJ2-5 TRBV19 TRBD2 few TGTGCCAGTAGTATCTTTAGGACTAGCGGGGGGCCGGGGACCCAGTACTTC CASSIFRTSGGPGTQYF
TRBJ1-1 TRBV27 NA NA TGTGCCAGCAGTTGGGACAAGGGAGGCACTGAAGCTTTCTTT CASSWDKGGTEAFF
TRBJ1-1 TRBV19 NA many TGTGCCAGTAGTATATCTCAGGGGAACACTGAAGCTTTCTTT CASSISQGNTEAFF
TRBJ2-7 TRBV20-1 NA NA TGCAGTGCCAGTAGGGGTTCCTCCTACGAGCAGTACTTC CSASRGSSYEQYF
TRBJ1-4 TRBV20-1 NA NA TGCAGTGCTAGAGATGGTAAAGGGGTGGAAGAAAAACTGTTTTTT CSARDGKGVEEKLFF
TRBJ1-5 TRBV6-6 NA NA TGTGCCAGCAGTGAAGGGAATAAGCCCCAGCATTTT CASSEGNKPQHF
TRBJ2-4 TRBV29-1 TRBD1 few TGCAGCGTTGAACCCCGGCAGGGACAGGGCCAGTACTTC CSVEPRQGQGQYF
TRBJ1-5 TRBV12-3/TRBV12-4 NA few TGTGCCAGCAGTTTGACGGACGCGCGTAATCAGCCCCAGCATTTT CASSLTDARNQPQHF
TRBJ1-2 TRBV27 NA few TGTGCCAGCAGTTTGGGGCAGGGGTTAGGCTACACCTTC CASSLGQGLGYTF
TRBJ1-1 TRBV10-3 NA NA TGTGCCATCAGGGGCAGGGGAGGAACTGAAGCTTTCTTT CAIRGRGGTEAFF
TRBJ1-3 TRBV3-1 NA NA TGTGCCAGCAGCCATGAAGGCTTCGGAAACACCATATATTTT CASSHEGFGNTIYF
TRBJ1-1 TRBV7-9 NA few TGTGCCAGCACCCCGCAAGCCTCAGGGAAAGCTTTCTTT CASTPQASGKAFF
TRBJ2-7 TRBV20-1 TRBD2 few TGCAGTGCTAGAGATCCGCAGCGGGGGGATACCTACGAGCAGTACTTC CSARDPQRGDTYEQYF
TRBJ1-3 TRBV29-1 NA NA TGCAGCGTTGTCGTACCTAGCTCTGGAAACACCATATATTTT CSVVVPSSGNTIYF
TRBJ2-1 TRBV30 NA NA TGTGCCTTCCGCTCCTACAATGAGCAGTTCTTC CAFRSYNEQFF
TRBJ2-3 TRBV3-1 TRBD2 NA TGTGCCAGCGGAAGACTAGCCGGTGAGGCAGATACGCAGTATTTT CASGRLAGEADTQYF